Sequencing of this T cell receptor (beta chain) was carried out in a study of blood T cell repertoires in COVID-19. Per the germline V gene, CDR1 is LNHDA and CDR2 is SQIVND (reference sequence). The CDR3 is 16 residues long. Between the trimmed V and J ends, which lost 1 base and 8 bases, there was a span of 15 bases. Method: immunoSEQ multiplex PCR; TCRdb's copy keeps in-frame clones and lacks some. The sample holds about 400,000 clones, roughly 90% seen once. The rearrangement joins TRBV19 to TRBJ1-6, with D perhaps TRBD1 (6 bases). Sequences were obtained from peripheral blood. The sequence was obtained from a man in his forties with acute or convalescent COVID-19. The CDR3 nucleotides read TGTGCCAGTAGTATAGCGGAAGGACAGCCAGATTCACCCCTCCACTTT. It yields the protein CASSIAEGQPDSPLHF.